The 10 T cell receptor beta chains in this list originate from one sample, sequenced in a study of T cells after yellow fever vaccination (dated by TCRdb to about 2019). This sample's treatment or condition label indicates: live attenuated yellow fever vaccine strain. The method behind the library was 5' RACE. The instrument was an Illumina HiSeq 2500. The public reads were quality trimmed at Q25 with fastp and then assembled into clones with MiXCR by TCRdb, keeping productive beta chains. Under each unique CDR3 protein, matching rows form one entry showing the most common genes and DNA. Recorded for this sample are 550,000 or so distinct CDR3 sequences; about 19% of them occurred a single time. The top ten constitute 14% of the sample. This sample comprised PBMCs, obtained 15 days after the yellow fever booster vaccination. The receptor source for this set is a man aged 25-45 years who received the YFV17D yellow fever vaccine.

The V and J genes are TRBV5-1 and TRBJ2-5, with D perhaps matching TRBD2 (6 bases). Germline CDR1 is SGHRS and CDR2 is YFSETQ. Trimming left V 5 bases short and J 5 bases short, with 16 bases between. The CDR3 spans 14 residues. Here the CDR3 DNA reads TGCGCCAGCAGTTTTGGACTGGAGGGGGAGACCCAGTACTTC. It codes for CASSFGLEGETQYF.

The chain uses TRBV4-2 and TRBJ1-2; D possibly corresponds to TRBD1 (5 bases). In germline, CDR1 is LGHNA, CDR2 YNFKEQ. The CDR3 contains 14 residues. V was clipped by 0 bases and J by 7 bases, with 12 bases between them. The CDR3 DNA sequence: TGTGCCAGCAGCCAAGATAAGGGGCTGGGTGGCTACACCTTC. Protein product: CASSQDKGLGGYTF.

This clonotype was detected a few times. The chain is built from TRBV6-5 and TRBJ2-7; D is ambiguous. V was shortened by 4 bases and J by 0 bases, with 16 bases between the two germline ends. The CDR3 spans 16 residues. Germline CDR1 MNHEY, CDR2 SVGAGI. The DNA of the CDR3 is TGTGCCAGCAGTTTTTTCCCCCCGAGAAGCTCCTACGAGCAGTACTTC. As protein: CASSFFPPRSSYEQYF.

CDR3 in amino acids: CASSTPTGNTGELFF. CDR3 sequence (DNA): TGTGCCAGCAGCACCCCGACAGGAAACACCGGGGAGCTGTTTTTT. This chain connects TRBV7-9 to TRBJ2-2; D might be TRBD1 (6 bases). CDR3 length: 15 amino acids. CDR1 is SEHNR, CDR2 FQNEAQ, per germline (reference sequence). V gave up 5 bases and J gave up 2 bases, with 12 bases separating them.

A few counts support this clonotype. V and J are TRBV5-1 and TRBJ2-1; TRBD2 aligns across 13 bases. V gave up 8 bases and J gave up 6 bases; unmatched junction bases: 5. Germline lookup yields CDR1 SGHRS and CDR2 YFSETQ. The CDR3 runs to 14 residues. The CDR3 loop reads CASSGLAGANEQFF. The CDR3 DNA follows: TGCGCCAGTTCAGGACTAGCGGGAGCCAATGAGCAGTTCTTC.

In this sample, this clonotype turned up a few times. The V gene is TRBV5-4, the J gene TRBJ2-3; D possibly corresponds to TRBD2 (6 bases). Trimming removed 4 bases from V and 8 bases from J, with 23 bases in between. In germline, CDR1 is SGHNT, CDR2 YYREEE (reference sequence). This CDR3 comprises 16 residues. The CDR3 loop is CASSRMVTGEDGTQYF. DNA for the CDR3: TGTGCCAGCAGCCGGATGGTGACGGGAGAGGATGGTACGCAGTATTTT.

This clonotype has a handful of counts. The rearrangement joins TRBV19 to TRBJ2-2; the D is unclear. Germline V gives CDR1 LNHDA, CDR2 SQIVND (reference sequence). V was pared by 1 base and J by 2 bases, with 8 bases between. The CDR3 is made up of 15 amino acids. The CDR3 sequence: CASSIVDSNTGELFF. CDR3 bases: TGTGCCAGTAGTATAGTTGATAGTAACACCGGGGAGCTGTTTTTT.

The rearrangement links TRBV28 to TRBJ1-4; 7 bases map to TRBD1. V gave up 6 bases and J gave up 8 bases; unmatched junction bases: 9. The CDR3 is 14 amino acids. Germline V gene lookup returns CDR1 MDHEN and CDR2 SYDVKM. CDR3 sequence reads: CASRGDRDGEKLFF. CDR3 sequence (DNA): TGTGCCAGCAGGGGAGACAGGGATGGGGAAAAACTGTTTTTT.

This clonotype was detected many times. The chain joins TRBV10-3 to TRBJ2-7; 11 bases match TRBD1. This CDR3 has 14 amino acids. Germline V gene data show CDR1 as ENHRY and CDR2 as SYGVKD. With 6 bases clipped from V and 3 bases from J, the junction kept 4 bases outside the gene matches. Written as DNA, the CDR3 is TGTGCCATCAGCACCGGGACAGGGGGCTACGAGCAGTACTTC. This gives the protein CAISTGTGGYEQYF.

The V gene is TRBV7-2, the J gene TRBJ1-2; D gene ambiguous. The CDR3 sequence is 14 residues long. Trimming removed 2 bases from V and 4 bases from J, with 11 bases in between. Germline V gene sequence: CDR1 SGHTA, CDR2 FQGNSA. CDR3 residues: CASSLRARFYGYTF. Here the CDR3 DNA reads TGTGCCAGCAGCTTAAGGGCCAGGTTCTATGGCTACACCTTC.